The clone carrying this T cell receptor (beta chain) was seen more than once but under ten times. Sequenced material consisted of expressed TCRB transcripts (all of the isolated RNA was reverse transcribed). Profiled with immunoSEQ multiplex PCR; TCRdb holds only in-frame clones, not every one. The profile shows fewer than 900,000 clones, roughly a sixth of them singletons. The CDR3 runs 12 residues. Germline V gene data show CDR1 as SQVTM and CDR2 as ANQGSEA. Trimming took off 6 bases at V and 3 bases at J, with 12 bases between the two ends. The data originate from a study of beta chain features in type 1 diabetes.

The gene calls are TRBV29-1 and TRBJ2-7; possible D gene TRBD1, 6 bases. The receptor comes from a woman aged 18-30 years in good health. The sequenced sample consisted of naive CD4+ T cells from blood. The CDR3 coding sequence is TGCAGCGTCCCGGGACAAAACTACGAGCAGTACTTC. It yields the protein CSVPGQNYEQYF.